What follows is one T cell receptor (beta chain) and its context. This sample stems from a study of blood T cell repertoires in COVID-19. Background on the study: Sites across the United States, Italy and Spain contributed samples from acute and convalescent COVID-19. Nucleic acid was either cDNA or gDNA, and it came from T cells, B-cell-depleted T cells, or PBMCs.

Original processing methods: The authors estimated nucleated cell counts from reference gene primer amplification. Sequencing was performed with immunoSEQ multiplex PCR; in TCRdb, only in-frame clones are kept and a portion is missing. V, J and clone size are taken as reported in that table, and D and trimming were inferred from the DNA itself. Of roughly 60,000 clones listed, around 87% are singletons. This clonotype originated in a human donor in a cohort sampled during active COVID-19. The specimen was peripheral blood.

This chain's CDR3 is CASSLGVDEQYF. The DNA for the CDR3 is TGTGCCAGCAGCTTAGGGGTCGACGAGCAGTACTTC. The J gene is TRBJ2-7, the V gene TRBV5-4, with a possible D match to TRBD1 (5 bases). CDR3 length: 12 amino acids. CDR1 and CDR2 (germline): SGHNT, YYREEE (reference sequence). Trimming took 2 bases from V and 5 from J, leaving 8 bases between them.